The sequence of this T cell receptor (beta chain) was determined in a study of T cells in Graves' hyperthyroidism and ophthalmopathy (dated by TCRdb to between 2017 and 2020). With regard to the full study: A discovery cohort of roughly 100 patients, fewer than 50 with Graves' ophthalmopathy and about 60 with stable Graves' hyperthyroidism, was used to find distinguishing TCR V-J signatures. Prospective prediction of ophthalmopathy was tested in an independent validation cohort consisting of fewer than 20 hyperthyroidism patients and some 17 patients who later progressed to ophthalmopathy. The 95 to 100 discovery patients were randomly divided into training and test sets at a 7:3 ratio. In six Graves' hyperthyroidism patients, the study also compared T-cell repertoires from thyroid tissue with T-cell repertoires from blood. After sampling, hyperthyroidism patients received methimazole starting at 30 mg daily, and ophthalmopathy patients received high-dose intravenous methylprednisolone. The paper reports TCR Vbeta CDR3 sequencing of fewer than 150 peripheral blood samples: approximately 41 ophthalmopathy, under 80 hyperthyroidism and approximately 17 progressor patients.

As to this clonotype: Its antigen has not been determined. Mismatch with germline at one junction end may stem from a read error.

Any patient with an uncontrolled infection, another autoimmune disease, pregnancy or lactation was excluded. Diagnoses relied on clinical symptoms, serum thyroxine and TRAb, thyroid ultrasound and orbital computed tomography. Total RNA was extracted using Trizol reagent, and RNA quality was assessed on an Agilent 2100 Bioanalyzer. TCR beta CDR3 regions were amplified from RNA transcripts. For the first round of RT-PCR on the TCR CDR3, the HTBI primer set was used together with the Qiagen OneStep RT-PCR kit. Libraries were constructed in a second round of multiplex PCR, after which size selection and purification were carried out. The libraries were sequenced on an Illumina HiSeq2000 using paired-end 100 bp reads. The study's processing was this. SOAPnuke was used to process the raw data, removing reads that contained adapters or uncalled bases, had a mean Phred below 15, or lacked an exact match to the constant primer or identifier. COPE v1.2.5 was used to merge high-quality paired reads, and clonotypes were defined as unique nucleotide sequences. MiTCR v1.1 was used to align clonotypes to the IMGT TRBV, TRBD and TRBJ reference segments. Only V-J combinations with frequency above 0.0001, covering 99.2% of repertoires, were analysed. A TCS score was defined as the ratio between F50 (clonal expansion) and ExV (chaos), using BLOSUM62-based TCRdist between CDR3 peptides within each V-J. Welch's t-statistics and random forest reduced roughly 500 V-J features to 10 to 15, which were used in a naive Bayes classifier (R e1071). The Morisita-Horn index was used to measure how similar the thyroid and blood repertoires were. Using fastp at Q25 and MiXCR, TCRdb reprocessed the public reads and kept productive beta chains. All rows with the same CDR3 protein become a single entry with the most common DNA and genes. None of the V and J calls come from the authors' own analysis; TCRdb made them. The table for this sample lists 450,000 to 700,000 distinct CDR3 sequences; around 46% of them were counted only once. The ten largest account for 15% to 20% of the sample.

On the study overall, not on this receptor specifically: Ophthalmopathy was separated from stable hyperthyroidism by a 13 V-J signature model, with approximately 89% sensitivity and 81% to 82% specificity obtained in cross-validation and 80%/75% obtained in testing. Sample size was not statistically predetermined, and blinding of investigators to group allocation was not performed. Blood samples also contained most of the expanded thyroid clonotypes (frequency above 0.001), which suggests that blood repertoires may reflect thyroid immune responses. In validation, the model predicted progression to ophthalmopathy with 55% to 71% sensitivity and approximately 74% specificity, a median of about six months before onset.

Counted from cysteine to phenylalanine, this CDR3 has 14 amino acids. The entry retains the CDR3 DNA only, 42 bases that are in frame from base 1. In the germline V gene, CDR1 corresponds to SGHRS and CDR2 to YFSETQ. This clonotype was sampled from an adult woman with Graves' disease, either hyperthyroidism or ophthalmopathy (not recorded which). Sequencing was performed on peripheral blood or thyroid tissue (not recorded which). This chain is built from TRBV5-1 and TRBJ2-2; matching of 7 bases hints at TRBD2 as the D gene. The DNA is as follows: TGCGCCAGCAGCTGGGGAGGGGACACTGGGGAGCTGTTTTTT. It translates as CASSWGGDTGELFF.